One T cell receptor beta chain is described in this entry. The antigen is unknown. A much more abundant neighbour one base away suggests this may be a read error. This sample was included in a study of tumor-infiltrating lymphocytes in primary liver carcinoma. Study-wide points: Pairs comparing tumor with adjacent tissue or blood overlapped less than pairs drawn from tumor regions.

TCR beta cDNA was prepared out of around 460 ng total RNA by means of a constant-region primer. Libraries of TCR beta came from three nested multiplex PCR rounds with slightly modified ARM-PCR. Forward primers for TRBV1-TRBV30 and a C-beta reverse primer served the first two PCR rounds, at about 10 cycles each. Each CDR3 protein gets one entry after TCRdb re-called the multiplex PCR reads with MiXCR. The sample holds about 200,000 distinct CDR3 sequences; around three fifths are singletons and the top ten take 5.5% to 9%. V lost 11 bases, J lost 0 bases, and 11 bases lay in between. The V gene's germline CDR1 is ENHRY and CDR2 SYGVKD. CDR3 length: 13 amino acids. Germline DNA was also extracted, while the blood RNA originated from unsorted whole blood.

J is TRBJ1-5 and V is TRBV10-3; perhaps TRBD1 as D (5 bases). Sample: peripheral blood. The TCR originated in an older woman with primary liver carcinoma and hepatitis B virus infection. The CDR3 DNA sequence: TGTGCCGTCAAACAGGATAGCAATCAGCCCCAGCATTTT. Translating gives CAVKQDSNQPQHF.